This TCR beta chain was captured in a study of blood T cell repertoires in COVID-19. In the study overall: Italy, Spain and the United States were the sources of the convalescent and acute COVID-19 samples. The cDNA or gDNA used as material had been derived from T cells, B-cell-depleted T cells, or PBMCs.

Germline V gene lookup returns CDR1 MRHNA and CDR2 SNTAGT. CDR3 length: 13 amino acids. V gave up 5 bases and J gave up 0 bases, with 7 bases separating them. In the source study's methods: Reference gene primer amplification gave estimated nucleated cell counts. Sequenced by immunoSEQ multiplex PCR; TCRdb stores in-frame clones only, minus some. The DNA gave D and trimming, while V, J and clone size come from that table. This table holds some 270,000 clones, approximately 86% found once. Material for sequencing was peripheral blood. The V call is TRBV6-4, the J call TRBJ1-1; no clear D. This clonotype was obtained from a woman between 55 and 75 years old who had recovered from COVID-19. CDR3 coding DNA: TGTGCCAGCAGTTTTAATTTGAACACTGAAGCTTTCTTT. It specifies CASSFNLNTEAFF.